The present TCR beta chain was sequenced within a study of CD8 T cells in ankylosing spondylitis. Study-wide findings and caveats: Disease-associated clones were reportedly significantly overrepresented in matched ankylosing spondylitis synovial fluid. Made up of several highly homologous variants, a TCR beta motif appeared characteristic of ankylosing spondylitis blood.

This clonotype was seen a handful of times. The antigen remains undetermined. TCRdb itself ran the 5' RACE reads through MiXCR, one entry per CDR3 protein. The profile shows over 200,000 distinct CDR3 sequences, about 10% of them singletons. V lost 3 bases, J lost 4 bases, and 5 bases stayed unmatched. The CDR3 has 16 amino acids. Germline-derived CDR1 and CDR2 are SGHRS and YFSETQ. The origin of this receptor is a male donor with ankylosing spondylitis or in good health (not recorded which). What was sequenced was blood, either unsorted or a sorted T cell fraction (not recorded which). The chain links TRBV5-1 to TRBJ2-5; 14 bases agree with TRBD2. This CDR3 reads CASSSSGTSGGETQYF. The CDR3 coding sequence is TGCGCCAGCAGCTCCTCCGGGACTAGCGGGGGAGAGACCCAGTACTTC.